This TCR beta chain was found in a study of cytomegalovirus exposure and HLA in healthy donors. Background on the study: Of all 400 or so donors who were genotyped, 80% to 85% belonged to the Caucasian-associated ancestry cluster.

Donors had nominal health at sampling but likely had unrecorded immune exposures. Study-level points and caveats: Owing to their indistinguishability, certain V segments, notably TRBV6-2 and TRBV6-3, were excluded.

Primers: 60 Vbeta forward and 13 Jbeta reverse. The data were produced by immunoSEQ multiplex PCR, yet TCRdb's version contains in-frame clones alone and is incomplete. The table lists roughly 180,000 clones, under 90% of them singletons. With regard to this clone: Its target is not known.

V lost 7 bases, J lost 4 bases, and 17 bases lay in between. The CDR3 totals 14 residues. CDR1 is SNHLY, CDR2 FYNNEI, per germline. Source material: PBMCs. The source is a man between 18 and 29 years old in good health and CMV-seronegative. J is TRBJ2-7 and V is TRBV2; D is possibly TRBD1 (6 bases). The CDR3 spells CASTSQGTHYEQYF. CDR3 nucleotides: TGTGCCAGCACCTCTCAGGGGACCCATTACGAGCAGTACTTC.